Below, 14 T cell receptor beta chains from the same sample are listed, as sequenced in a study of shared clonotypes between healthy human individuals. Libraries were prepared by immunoSEQ multiplex PCR; TCRdb keeps only in-frame clonotypes and omits some of them. Of some 2.1 million clones in the sample, 95% were seen once. Sequenced material: naive CD4+ T cells sorted from blood. Noted subset: CD45RA+ positively selected. The receptor source for this set is a man aged 18 to 30 in good health.

The chain couples TRBV5-4 to TRBJ2-3; 7 positions agree with TRBD2. V dropped 4 bases and J dropped 2; count of bases not matched to a gene: 13. The CDR3 runs to 17 residues. Germline V lookup: CDR1 SGHNT, CDR2 YYREEE (reference sequence). CDR3 coding DNA: TGTGCCAGCAGCCGCCCTCTAGCGGACCCCCTCACAGATACGCAGTATTTT. The encoded protein is CASSRPLADPLTDTQYF.

This rearrangement joins TRBV2 to TRBJ2-3, with D maybe TRBD2 (5 bases). Germline-derived CDR1 and CDR2 are SNHLY and FYNNEI. The CDR3 runs to 15 residues. V lost 2 bases to trimming and J lost 1 base, with 10 bases between them. CDR3 nucleotide sequence: TGTGCCAGCAGTGAAAGGACTCGGGGCACAGATACGCAGTATTTT. Translated, it gives CASSERTRGTDTQYF.

The chain has TRBV11-2 and TRBJ2-7; TRBD1 aligns across 7 bases. The junction had 9 bases not matched to a gene; V was cut back by 4 bases and J by 3 bases. The germline V gene has CDR1 SGHAT and CDR2 FQNNGV. CDR3 size: 15 residues. The CDR3 DNA follows: TGTGCCAGCAGCTCGCCAAAATCAGGGGGCTACGAGCAGTACTTC. This translates into CASSSPKSGGYEQYF.

V gene TRBV30 combines with J gene TRBJ2-1; maybe TRBD2 (6 bases). There are 11 residues in the CDR3. Trimming left V 1 base short and J 10 bases short, with 8 bases between. Per the germline V gene, CDR1 is GTSNPN and CDR2 is SVGIG (reference sequence). The CDR3 region has the DNA TGTGCCTGGAGTGCGACTAGGGAGCAGTTCTTC. This sequence encodes CAWSATREQFF.

Concerning this clone: Other DNA variants within this sample encode the same CDR3. This chain uses TRBV11-2 with TRBJ2-5; 11 nucleotides match TRBD2. The length of the CDR3 is 15 residues. Germline V lookup: CDR1 SGHAT, CDR2 FQNNGV. The V gene end was trimmed by 5 bases and the J gene end by 2 bases; junction bases not matched to a gene: 4. The CDR3 sequence: CASSLLAGGQETQYF. CDR3 in DNA: TGTGCCAGCAGCCTTCTAGCGGGGGGACAAGAGACCCAGTACTTC.

The chain has TRBV6-5 and TRBJ2-7; 9 bases match TRBD2. The CDR3 totals 16 residues. Germline CDR1 and CDR2: MNHEY and SVGAGI. With V trimmed by 2 bases and J by 6 bases, 11 bases remained unmatched. Here the CDR3 DNA reads TGTGCCAGCAGTTACCGACCCCCACTAGCGGGCCTCGAGCAGTACTTC. Protein sequence: CASSYRPPLAGLEQYF.

This sequence joins TRBV2 and TRBJ1-6; 8 positions agree with TRBD1. This CDR3 contains 16 residues. The V gene end was trimmed by 7 bases and the J gene end by 5 bases; junction bases not matched to a gene: 10. Germline V gene lookup returns CDR1 SNHLY and CDR2 FYNNEI. This CDR3 is CASTARDRPNNSPLHF. The CDR3 DNA follows: TGTGCCAGCACCGCTCGGGACAGGCCTAATAATTCACCCCTCCACTTT.

The rearrangement uses TRBV4-1 and TRBJ2-7, with TRBD2 as a possible D gene (6 bases). This CDR3 has 15 residues. Germline V lookup: CDR1 MGHRA, CDR2 YSYEKL. The V and J ends lost 0 bases and 4 bases respectively, with 13 bases between them. Here the CDR3 reads CASSQDSGGPYEQYF. The DNA of the CDR3 is TGCGCCAGCAGCCAAGATAGCGGAGGTCCTTACGAGCAGTACTTC.

The chain recombines TRBV19 with TRBJ1-1; TRBD1 is a possible D gene (5 bases). Per germline, CDR1 LNHDA and CDR2 SQIVND (reference sequence). The ends were cut back, 6 bases at V and 0 bases at J, with 17 bases in the middle. This CDR3 has 16 residues. Written as DNA, the CDR3 is TGTGCCAGTAGAGGGCCCCCTAGGGGCATGAACACTGAAGCTTTCTTT. It is translated as CASRGPPRGMNTEAFF.

V usage is TRBV7-2 and J usage is TRBJ1-2; no definite D call. CDR3 length: 16 residues. Trimming shortened V by 1 base and J by 0 bases, and 12 bases separated the two germline ends. Looked up from germline, CDR1 is SGHTA and CDR2 is FQGNSA. In nucleotides, the CDR3 is TGTGCCAGCAGCTTAGATTGGGCGTTAGCTAACTATGGCTACACCTTC. Translating gives CASSLDWALANYGYTF.

The CDR3 sequence: CASSQEGYYGYTF. CDR3 nucleotides: TGCGCCAGCAGCCAAGAGGGATACTATGGCTACACCTTC. J is TRBJ1-2 and V is TRBV4-1, with D unclear. Germline V CDR1 and CDR2: MGHRA, YSYEKL. V was cut by 0 bases and J by 3 bases, with 5 bases left in between. The CDR3 covers 13 residues.

V and J are TRBV28 and TRBJ1-6; TRBD1 aligns across 7 bases. The trim removed 2 bases at V and 9 bases at J, leaving 7 bases unmatched. The CDR3 sequence is 15 residues long. The V gene's germline CDR1 is MDHEN and CDR2 SYDVKM. The CDR3: CASSLTGVWGSPLHF. CDR3 coding DNA: TGTGCCAGCAGTTTAACAGGGGTATGGGGTTCACCCCTCCACTTT.

This rearrangement joins TRBV6-1 to TRBJ1-2, with D maybe TRBD1 (5 bases). CDR1 is MNHNS, CDR2 SASEGT, per germline. There are 14 residues in the CDR3. V was pared by 0 bases and J by 3 bases, with 8 bases between. CDR3 region: CASSEARGDYGYTF. DNA of the CDR3: TGTGCCAGCAGTGAAGCGCGAGGGGACTATGGCTACACCTTC.

The chain recombines TRBV10-3 with TRBJ1-5; no definite D call. The CDR3 totals 12 residues. Trimming took 8 bases from V and 6 from J, leaving 11 bases between them. Germline CDR1 ENHRY, CDR2 SYGVKD. CDR3 sequence: CAIGSETQPQHF. The CDR3 DNA reads TGTGCCATCGGATCTGAGACTCAGCCCCAGCATTTT.